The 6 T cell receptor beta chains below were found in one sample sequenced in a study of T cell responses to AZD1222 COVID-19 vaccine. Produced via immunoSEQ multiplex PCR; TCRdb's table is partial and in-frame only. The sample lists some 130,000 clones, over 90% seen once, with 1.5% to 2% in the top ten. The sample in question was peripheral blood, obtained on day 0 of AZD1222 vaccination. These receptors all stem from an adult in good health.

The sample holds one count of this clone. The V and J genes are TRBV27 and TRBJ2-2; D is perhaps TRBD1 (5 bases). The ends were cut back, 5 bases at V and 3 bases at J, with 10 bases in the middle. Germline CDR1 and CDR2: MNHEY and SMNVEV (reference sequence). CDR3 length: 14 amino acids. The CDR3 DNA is TGTGCCAGCAGTCCCACGACAGACACCGGGGAGCTGTTTTTT. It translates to CASSPTTDTGELFF.

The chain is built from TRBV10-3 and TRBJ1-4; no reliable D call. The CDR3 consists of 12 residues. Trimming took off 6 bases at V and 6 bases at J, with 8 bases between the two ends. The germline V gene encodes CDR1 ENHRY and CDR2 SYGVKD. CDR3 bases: TGTGCCATCAGGACATCGGATGAAAAACTGTTTTTT. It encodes CAIRTSDEKLFF.

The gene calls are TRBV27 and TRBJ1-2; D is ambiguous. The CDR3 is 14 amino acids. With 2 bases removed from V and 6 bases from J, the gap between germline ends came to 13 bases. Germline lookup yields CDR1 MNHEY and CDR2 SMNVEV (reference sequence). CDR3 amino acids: CASSLPPRQDGYTF. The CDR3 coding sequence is TGTGCCAGCAGTTTACCGCCCCGGCAGGATGGCTACACCTTC.

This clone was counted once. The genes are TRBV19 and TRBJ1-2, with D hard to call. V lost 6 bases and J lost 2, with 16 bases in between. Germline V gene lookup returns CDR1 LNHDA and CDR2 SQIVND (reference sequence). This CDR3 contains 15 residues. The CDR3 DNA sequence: TGTGCCAGTAGCCCCGATGGGGTGTCAAACTATGGCTACACCTTC. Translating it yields CASSPDGVSNYGYTF.

CDR3: CASSGQGDNSPLHF. The CDR3 DNA follows: TGTGCCAGCAGTGGTCAGGGAGATAATTCACCCCTCCACTTT. The chain couples TRBV27 to TRBJ1-6; D possibly corresponds to TRBD1 (5 bases). The CDR3 runs to 14 residues. Trimming shortened V by 5 bases and J by 5 bases, and 10 bases separated the two germline ends. Germline V CDR1 and CDR2: MNHEY, SMNVEV (reference sequence).

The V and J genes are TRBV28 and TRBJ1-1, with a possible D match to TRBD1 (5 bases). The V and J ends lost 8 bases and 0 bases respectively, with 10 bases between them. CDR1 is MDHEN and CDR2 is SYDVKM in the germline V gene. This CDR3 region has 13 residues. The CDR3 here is CASDWGVNTEAFF. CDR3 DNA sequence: TGTGCCAGCGACTGGGGGGTGAACACTGAAGCTTTCTTT. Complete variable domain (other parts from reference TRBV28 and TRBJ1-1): DVKVTQSSRYLVKRTGEKVFLECVQDMDHENMFWYRQDPGLGLRLIYFSYDVKMKEKGDIPEGYSVSREKKERFSLILESASTNQTSMYLCASDWGVNTEAFFGQGTRLTVV.